Below are 2 T cell receptor beta chains sequenced from a single sample in a study of blood T cell repertoires in COVID-19. Profiling relied on immunoSEQ multiplex PCR, and the TCRdb table lists in-frame clones only, not all of them. Found here are under 200,000 clones, 90% of them singletons; the top ten hold 0.5% to 0.55%. Sequenced sample: peripheral blood. All receptors come from a man aged 50-60 years with acute or convalescent COVID-19.

This clone was seen a single time. V is TRBV6-6 and J is TRBJ2-7; D is perhaps TRBD2 (5 bases). Germline values: CDR1 MNHNY, CDR2 SVGAGI (reference sequence). The CDR3 consists of 13 residues. The V and J ends lost 8 bases and 0 bases respectively, with 11 bases between them. CDR3 nucleotides: TGTGCCAGCTCTTCGACTAACTCCTACGAGCAGTACTTC. Translated, it gives CASSSTNSYEQYF.

This chain uses TRBV19 with TRBJ1-1; no clear D gene. The CDR3 contains 14 residues. Germline loops: CDR1 LNHDA, CDR2 SQIVND (reference sequence). V was clipped by 3 bases and J by 4 bases, with 12 bases between them. The CDR3: CASSMKGVGTEAFF. CDR3 in DNA: TGTGCCAGTAGTATGAAGGGAGTCGGCACTGAAGCTTTCTTT.